These 23 T cell receptor beta chains originate from one sample sequenced in a study of control samples from healthy donors and cancer patients. The data were produced by immunoSEQ multiplex PCR, yet TCRdb's version contains in-frame clones alone and is incomplete. Of 70,000 to 80,000 clones listed, about 90% are singletons. Source material: PBMCs. The receptor source for this set is a woman aged 55-70 years with head and neck cancer.

The rearrangement joins TRBV7-9 to TRBJ2-1; 12 nucleotides line up with TRBD2. This CDR3 is built from 15 residues. Germline-derived CDR1 and CDR2 are SEHNR and FQNEAQ (reference sequence). V lost 6 bases to trimming and J lost 7 bases; unmatched junction nucleotides: 7. CDR3 amino acids: CASRRTSGTINEQFF. In DNA, the CDR3 is TGTGCCAGCAGACGGACTAGCGGGACGATTAATGAGCAGTTCTTC.

The rearrangement joins TRBV4-3 to TRBJ2-1, with TRBD2 identical over 13 bases. This CDR3 region has 20 residues. From germline, CDR1 is LGHNA and CDR2 YSLEER. V lost 4 bases and J lost 6; bases outside the gene matches: 18. As DNA, the CDR3 is TGCGCCAGCAGCCTAGCACTAGCGGGAGGGCCGGAACGACTCACCAATGAGCAGTTCTTC. It specifies CASSLALAGGPERLTNEQFF.

The V and J genes are TRBV19 and TRBJ1-6; TRBD1 might be the D (6 bases). Germline CDR1 reads LNHDA; CDR2 reads SQIVND (reference sequence). The V end was cut by 5 bases, the J end by 9 bases, with 20 bases between. This CDR3 contains 16 residues. In DNA form, the CDR3 reads TGTGCCAGTAGTCGCCCCCTCGGACAGAAACCTTCACCCCTCCACTTT. Amino acids: CASSRPLGQKPSPLHF.

This chain connects TRBV7-8 to TRBJ2-4, with 10 bases matching TRBD2. Germline trimming cut 5 bases from V and 6 bases from J; bases unmatched to any gene: 10. Germline CDR1 reads SGHVS; CDR2 reads FQNEAQ. The CDR3 is 16 residues long. CDR3 sequence reads: CASSLGPTSGSNIQYF. The CDR3 nucleotides are TGTGCCAGCAGCCTCGGACCGACTAGCGGGTCAAACATTCAGTACTTC.

The chain carries TRBV19 and TRBJ2-3, with 7 positions matching TRBD1. Trimming removed 5 bases from V and 0 bases from J; junction bases left unmatched: 2. In germline, CDR1 is LNHDA, CDR2 SQIVND (reference sequence). The CDR3 totals 14 residues. In DNA form, the CDR3 reads TGTGCCAGTAGTCGACAGGGAAGCACAGATACGCAGTATTTT. Translation: CASSRQGSTDTQYF.

The chain couples TRBV24-1 to TRBJ2-3; 10 bases fit TRBD1. The junction had 12 bases not matched to a gene; V was cut back by 4 bases and J by 6 bases. Germline V gives CDR1 KGHDR, CDR2 SFDVKD. The CDR3 covers 17 residues. For the CDR3, the DNA is TGTGCCACCAGTGACGCTCCGGGACAGGGGCCCAAGGATACGCAGTATTTT. Its translation: CATSDAPGQGPKDTQYF.

The chain links TRBV30 to TRBJ1-5; 10 bases match TRBD1. Germline V gene data show CDR1 as GTSNPN and CDR2 as SVGIG (reference sequence). This CDR3 is 13 amino acids long. V was clipped by 5 bases and J by 2 bases; unmatched bases: 0. CDR3 in DNA: TGTGCCTGGGGGACAGGGGGCAATCAGCCCCAGCATTTT. The encoded protein is CAWGTGGNQPQHF.

V usage is TRBV6-5 and J usage is TRBJ1-6, with 7 bases fitting TRBD1. The CDR3 sequence is 16 residues long. Germline CDR1 is MNHEY and CDR2 is SVGAGI. V shed 4 bases and J 10 bases; nucleotides not matched to a gene: 13. CDR3 protein: CASSWTGLLGGSPLHF. The CDR3 DNA reads TGTGCCAGCAGTTGGACCGGACTTCTAGGGGGCTCACCCCTCCACTTT.

This chain links TRBV7-2 with TRBJ1-1; 10 bases match TRBD1. The CDR3 spans 14 residues. The germline gives CDR1 SGHTA, CDR2 FQGNSA. V shed 3 bases and J 4 bases; nucleotides not matched to a gene: 2. CDR3 DNA: TGTGCCAGCAGCTTGACAGGGGGCACCACTGAAGCTTTCTTT. Translating gives CASSLTGGTTEAFF.

V is TRBV5-1 and J is TRBJ2-3; D possibly corresponds to TRBD2 (6 bases). The CDR3 is 15 residues long. The germline gives CDR1 SGHRS, CDR2 YFSETQ. The V and J ends lost 4 bases and 3 bases respectively, with 15 bases between them. CDR3 residues: CASSALGGFTDTQYF. For the CDR3, the DNA is TGCGCCAGCAGCGCACTGGGGGGATTTACAGATACGCAGTATTTT.

This chain uses TRBV7-3 with TRBJ2-1; 7 nucleotides agree with TRBD1. The CDR3 totals 15 residues. Per the germline V gene, CDR1 is SGHTA and CDR2 is FQGTGA. The V gene end was trimmed by 3 bases and the J gene end by 4 bases; junction bases not matched to a gene: 6. This CDR3 is CASSLHRGTYNEQFF. As DNA, the CDR3 is TGTGCCAGCAGCTTGCACAGGGGCACATACAATGAGCAGTTCTTC.

The chain combines TRBV15 with TRBJ2-3; D perhaps matches TRBD2 (5 bases). Germline assignment: CDR1 LNHNV and CDR2 YYDKDF (reference sequence). The CDR3 is 14 residues long. V was shortened by 1 base and J by 8 bases, with 13 bases between the two germline ends. The CDR3 region has the DNA TGTGCCACCAGCAGAGTTGGAGCGGCGTTTACGCAGTATTTT. This sequence encodes CATSRVGAAFTQYF.

The rearrangement joins TRBV19 to TRBJ1-1, with unresolved D. The CDR3 extends over 14 amino acids. CDR1 and CDR2 from the germline V gene are LNHDA and SQIVND (reference sequence). Deletions cut 5 bases from V and 1 base from J, with 11 bases between. Here the CDR3 DNA reads TGTGCCAGTAGTCAACGGGATTCGAACACTGAAGCTTTCTTT. Protein sequence: CASSQRDSNTEAFF.

DNA for the CDR3: TGTGCCAGCAGCCAACGACTAGCGGGAGCGCCCGGGGAGCTGTTTTTT. Protein: CASSQRLAGAPGELFF. The chain couples TRBV14 to TRBJ2-2, with TRBD2 matching over 12 bases. The CDR3 loop spans 16 amino acids. Germline CDR1 reads SGHDN; CDR2 reads FVKESK. V gave up 2 bases and J gave up 6 bases; unmatched junction bases: 4.

This chain joins TRBV18 and TRBJ2-3; weak D call: TRBD2 (6 bases). The CDR3 runs 14 residues. Per the germline V gene, CDR1 is KGHSH and CDR2 is LQKENI. Between the trimmed V and J ends, which lost 4 bases and 4 bases, there was a span of 12 bases. The CDR3 DNA reads TGTGCCAGCTCACGAACTAGCAATGCAGATACGCAGTATTTT. Translation: CASSRTSNADTQYF.

This clone was counted a single time. The J gene is TRBJ1-2, the V gene TRBV6-2 or TRBV6-3, with a tentative D call TRBD1 (5 bases). The CDR3 runs 21 residues. V gave up 0 bases and J gave up 0 bases, with 26 bases separating them. Germline V lookup: CDR1 MNHEY, CDR2 SVGEGT. CDR3 nucleotide sequence: TGTGCCAGCAGTTACTCGATTTCCGGGGGTGTCACCGGGGGAACTAACTATGGCTACACCTTC. It codes for CASSYSISGGVTGGTNYGYTF.

The chain is built from TRBV6-2 or TRBV6-3 and TRBJ1-1; a weak D match, TRBD1 (5 bases). Germline CDR1 and CDR2: MNHEY and SVGEGT. V shed 0 bases and J shed 1 base, with 9 bases lying between them. This CDR3 contains 15 residues. CDR3 residues: CASSYSGQGNTEAFF. The CDR3 DNA sequence: TGTGCCAGCAGTTACTCGGGGCAGGGGAACACTGAAGCTTTCTTT.

The chain combines TRBV19 with TRBJ1-5; the D gene is possibly TRBD1 (5 bases). Per the germline V gene, CDR1 is LNHDA and CDR2 is SQIVND (reference sequence). The ends were cut back, 4 bases at V and 0 bases at J, with 10 bases in the middle. This CDR3 comprises 15 residues. CDR3 sequence reads: CASSKTVYSNQPQHF. CDR3 nucleotides: TGTGCCAGTAGTAAGACAGTGTATAGCAATCAGCCCCAGCATTTT.

Of note for this clone: A junction boundary mismatches the germline segment, possibly from a read error. The V gene is TRBV5-4, the J gene TRBJ2-2; 7 bases agree with TRBD2. The germline V gene has CDR1 SGHNT and CDR2 YYREEE (reference sequence). This CDR3 has 15 residues. DNA for the CDR3: TGTGCCAGCAGCTTATCGGCGGACTCCTGGGGGGGAGCTGTTTTT. It codes for CASSLSADSWGGAVF.

The CDR3 loop is CASRDKPNGGELFF. CDR3 sequence (DNA): TGTGCCAGCAGGGACAAACCGAACGGAGGGGAGCTGTTTTTT. The rearrangement uses TRBV2 and TRBJ2-2; possibly TRBD1 for D (5 bases). CDR1 is SNHLY, CDR2 FYNNEI, per germline. The CDR3 contains 14 residues. Deletions cut 6 bases from V and 8 bases from J, with 16 bases between.

The chain carries TRBV10-1 and TRBJ2-1, with 8 bases lining up with TRBD2. CDR1 WNHNN and CDR2 SYGVQD come from the germline V gene (reference sequence). The CDR3 sequence is 16 residues long. V gave up 3 bases and J gave up 0 bases; unmatched junction bases: 4. The CDR3 here is CASSDLAGSSYNEQFF. The CDR3 DNA reads TGCGCCAGCAGTGATTTAGCGGGGAGCTCCTACAATGAGCAGTTCTTC.

This clone was observed once. The chain recombines TRBV5-1 with TRBJ2-3; D is possibly TRBD2 (5 bases). Germline V CDR1 and CDR2: SGHRS, YFSETQ. V was pared by 0 bases and J by 2 bases, with 13 bases between. The CDR3 has 16 residues. The CDR3 region has the DNA TGCGCCAGCAGCTTGGGGGCTACGGGATACACAGATACGCAGTATTTT. Translation gives CASSLGATGYTDTQYF.

The chain carries TRBV28 and TRBJ1-1, with 7 bases fitting TRBD1. This CDR3 has 14 amino acids. V was clipped by 6 bases and J by 4 bases; unmatched bases: 8. Germline V lookup: CDR1 MDHEN, CDR2 SYDVKM. CDR3 DNA: TGTGCCAGCAGGACCACAGGGGCGACCACTGAAGCTTTCTTT. Encoded protein: CASRTTGATTEAFF. The full variable domain, with the rest looked up from reference TRBV28 and TRBJ1-1, is DVKVTQSSRYLVKRTGEKVFLECVQDMDHENMFWYRQDPGLGLRLIYFSYDVKMKEKGDIPEGYSVSREKKERFSLILESASTNQTSMYLCASRTTGATTEAFFGQGTRLTVV.